Listed here are 9 T cell receptor beta chains from one sample, sequenced in a study of identical twins (dated by TCRdb to 2016 to 2018). Library generation was performed with 5' RACE. Sequenced using an Illumina HiSeq 2000. Using fastp at Q25 and MiXCR, TCRdb reprocessed the public reads and kept productive beta chains. Here each entry gathers all rows of one CDR3 protein and keeps the most common genes and DNA. For this sample the table gives some 590,000 distinct CDR3 sequences, of which more than 9% were detected only once. The ten largest account for 3% of the sample. The data were also submitted as part of a second study, on yellow fever vaccine responses in identical twins.

The specimen sequenced was PBMCs. The receptors here all came from a young woman in good health.

This clonotype was detected many times. The chain links TRBV11-3 to TRBJ2-7, with 9 nucleotides matching TRBD2. V gave up 3 bases and J gave up 3 bases; unmatched junction bases: 0. The germline CDR1 and CDR2 sequences are SGHNT and YENEEA. The CDR3 runs to 13 residues. CDR3 protein: CASSFSGSYEQYF. The DNA for the CDR3 is TGTGCCAGCAGCTTTAGCGGGAGCTACGAGCAGTACTTC. Looking up the rest from reference TRBV11-3 and TRBJ2-7 gives the full variable domain: EAGVVQSPRYKIIEKKQPVAFWCNPISGHNTLYWYLQNLGQGPELLIRYENEEAVDDSQLPKDRFSAERLKGVDSTLKIQPAELGDSAVYLCASSFSGSYEQYFGPGTRLTVT.

The rearrangement joins TRBV12-3 or TRBV12-4 to TRBJ2-7, with 8 bases lining up with TRBD2. This CDR3 is 14 amino acids long. V shed 5 bases, J shed 3 bases, and the junction held 6 bases outside the gene matches. CDR3 region: CASSAIAGIYEQYF. CDR3 DNA sequence: TGTGCCAGCAGTGCGATAGCGGGGATCTACGAGCAGTACTTC.

This clonotype has a count of ten or more. This sequence joins TRBV20-1 and TRBJ1-6, with 11 bases lining up with TRBD1. The CDR3 loop spans 14 amino acids. Germline V lookup: CDR1 DFQATT, CDR2 SNEGSKA (reference sequence). V lost 5 bases and J lost 9; bases outside the gene matches: 6. The CDR3, as DNA: TGCAGTGCTTCTCCCGGGACAGGGGGTTCACCCCTCCACTTT. Protein sequence: CSASPGTGGSPLHF.

The genes are TRBV20-1 and TRBJ2-7; perhaps TRBD2 as D (7 bases). The CDR3 extends over 15 amino acids. V was clipped by 2 bases and J by 2 bases, with 16 bases between them. CDR1 DFQATT and CDR2 SNEGSKA come from the germline V gene (reference sequence). CDR3 nucleotide sequence: TGCAGTGCTAGAAGGGGGGCGGGAGACCCCTACGAGCAGTACTTC. Encoded protein: CSARRGAGDPYEQYF.

This chain joins TRBV20-1 and TRBJ2-7; D gene ambiguous. CDR3 length: 12 residues. V lost 5 bases and J 0 bases, leaving 8 bases between the germline ends. Germline V gene lookup returns CDR1 DFQATT and CDR2 SNEGSKA (reference sequence). This CDR3 reads CSALGLSYEQYF. For the CDR3, the DNA is TGCAGTGCTCTCGGGCTCTCCTACGAGCAGTACTTC.

This chain connects TRBV5-1 to TRBJ1-2, with TRBD1 matching over 11 bases. The CDR3 loop spans 16 amino acids. Germline CDR1 SGHRS, CDR2 YFSETQ. The V segment lost 4 bases and the J segment 8 bases; nucleotides outside the gene matches: 13. CDR3 coding DNA: TGCGCCAGCAGCCCGGACAGGGGGCGAGGAGAGGGGGGCTACACCTTC. Protein product: CASSPDRGRGEGGYTF.

This clonotype has at least ten counts. V gene TRBV11-2 combines with J gene TRBJ2-7, with 10 nucleotides matching TRBD2. J lost 3 bases, V lost 5 bases, and 19 bases had no gene match. The CDR3 length is 19 residues. CDR1 SGHAT and CDR2 FQNNGV come from the germline V gene. CDR3 in DNA: TGTGCCAGCAGCAGGGGCGACGGGACTAGCGCCTCCCGTTTCTACGAGCAGTACTTC. Translating it yields CASSRGDGTSASRFYEQYF.

This clonotype was detected a few times. The chain couples TRBV3-1 to TRBJ2-7; D possibly corresponds to TRBD2 (6 bases). The V and J ends lost 4 bases and 0 bases respectively, with 13 bases between them. The CDR3 has 15 residues. Looked up from germline, CDR1 is LGHDT and CDR2 is YNNKEL (reference sequence). The CDR3 bases are TGTGCCAGCAGCCCCCCGGGGGTGAGCTCCTACGAGCAGTACTTC. This encodes CASSPPGVSSYEQYF.

The table lists this clonotype with many counts. The chain has TRBV7-9 and TRBJ2-7; 11 nucleotides match TRBD1. Germline assignment: CDR1 SEHNR and CDR2 FQNEAQ (reference sequence). The CDR3 is 15 amino acids. The trim removed 1 base at V and 3 bases at J, leaving 2 bases unmatched. The CDR3, as DNA: TGTGCCAGCAGCTTAGGGGGACAGGGGGGCTACGAGCAGTACTTC. Translating gives CASSLGGQGGYEQYF.